This T cell receptor (beta chain) was sequenced for a study of blood T cell repertoires in COVID-19. Germline CDR1 is KGHDR and CDR2 is SFDVKD. V shed 4 bases and J 10 bases; nucleotides not matched to a gene: 13. The CDR3 consists of 17 residues. TCRdb keeps only in-frame clones here, not all; method: immunoSEQ multiplex PCR. The table has 150,000 to 200,000 clones, less than 90% seen once; the top ten hold roughly 7.3%. Participant ages covered about 18 to 95 years across 25 or so US areas. All recovered Cohort 3 donors got two negative PCRs, got clearance, or saw symptom resolution. Sequencing was carried out using PBMCs or T cells enriched from blood (not recorded which). The rearrangement joins TRBV24-1 to TRBJ2-1; 12 positions match TRBD2. This TCR derives from a woman aged 50 to 65 who had recovered from COVID-19. The CDR3 DNA reads as TGTGCCACCAGTGACCAGGTACTAGCGGGAGGTCGGCTGGAGCAGTTCTTC. The encoded protein is CATSDQVLAGGRLEQFF.